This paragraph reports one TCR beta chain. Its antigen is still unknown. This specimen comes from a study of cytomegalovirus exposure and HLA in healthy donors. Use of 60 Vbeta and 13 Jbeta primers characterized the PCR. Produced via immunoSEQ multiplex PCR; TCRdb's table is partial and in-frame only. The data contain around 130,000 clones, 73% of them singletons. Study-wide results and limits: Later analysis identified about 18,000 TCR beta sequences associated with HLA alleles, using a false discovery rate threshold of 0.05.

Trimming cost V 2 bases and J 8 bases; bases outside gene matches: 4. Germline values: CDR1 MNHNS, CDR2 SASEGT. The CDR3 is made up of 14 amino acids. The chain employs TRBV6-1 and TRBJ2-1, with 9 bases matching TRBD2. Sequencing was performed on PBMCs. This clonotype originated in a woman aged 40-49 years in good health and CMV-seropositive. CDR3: CASSESGGIYEQFF. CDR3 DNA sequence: TGTGCCAGCAGTGAAAGCGGGGGGATCTATGAGCAGTTCTTC.